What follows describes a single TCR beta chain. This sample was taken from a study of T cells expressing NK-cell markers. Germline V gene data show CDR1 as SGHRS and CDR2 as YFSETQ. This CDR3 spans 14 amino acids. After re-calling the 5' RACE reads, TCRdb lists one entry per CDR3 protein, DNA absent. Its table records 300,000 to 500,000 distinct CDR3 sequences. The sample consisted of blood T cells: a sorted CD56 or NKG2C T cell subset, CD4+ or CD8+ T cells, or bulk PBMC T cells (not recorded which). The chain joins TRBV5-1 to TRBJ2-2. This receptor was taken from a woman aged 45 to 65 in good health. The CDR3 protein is CASSSVTYTGELFF.